This TCR beta chain was sequenced in a study of cytomegalovirus exposure and HLA in healthy donors. In the study overall: Researchers previously reported finding more than 100 million unique TCR beta sequences from 150 million to 200 million T cells. An early data release held 79 million or so unique TCRs from HLA-typed donors.

As regards this clone: No antigen is known for it.

The PCR contained 60 Vbeta and 13 Jbeta primers. Clones were read by immunoSEQ multiplex PCR, and TCRdb kept only the in-frame ones, dropping some. This sample has under 130,000 clones, with 70% to 80% found just once. Study conclusions and caveats: A later analysis reportedly found that, within productive TCRs, an Asian-associated ancestry cluster had fewer N-insertions than the mean observed across the roughly 610 donors.

Germline V gene lookup returns CDR1 SGHTA and CDR2 FQGNSA. The CDR3 spans 14 residues. Trimming took off 0 bases at V and 2 bases at J, with 7 bases between the two ends. The chain couples TRBV7-2 to TRBJ2-5, with D uncertain. The receptor's source is a woman aged 40 to 50 in good health and CMV-seronegative. Source material: PBMCs. The CDR3 protein is CASSLARNQETQYF. In nucleotides, the CDR3 is TGTGCCAGCAGCTTAGCGCGGAATCAAGAGACCCAGTACTTC.